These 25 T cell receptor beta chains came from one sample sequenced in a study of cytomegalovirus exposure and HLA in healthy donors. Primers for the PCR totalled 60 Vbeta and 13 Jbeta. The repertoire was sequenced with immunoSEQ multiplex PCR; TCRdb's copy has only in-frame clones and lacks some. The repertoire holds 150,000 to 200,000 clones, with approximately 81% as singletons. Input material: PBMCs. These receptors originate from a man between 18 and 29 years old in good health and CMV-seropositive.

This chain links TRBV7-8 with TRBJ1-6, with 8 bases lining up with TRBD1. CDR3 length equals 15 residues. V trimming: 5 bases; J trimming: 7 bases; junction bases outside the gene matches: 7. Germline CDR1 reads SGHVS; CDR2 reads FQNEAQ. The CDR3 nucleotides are TGTGCCAGCAGCCATGAACAGGGGGAGAATTCACCCCTCCACTTT. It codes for CASSHEQGENSPLHF.

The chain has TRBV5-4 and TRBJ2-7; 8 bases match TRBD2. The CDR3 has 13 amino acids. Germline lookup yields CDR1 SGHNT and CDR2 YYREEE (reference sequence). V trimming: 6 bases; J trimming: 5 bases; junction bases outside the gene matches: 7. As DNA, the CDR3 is TGTGCCAGCACCCGGGGGCGGGGGGACGAGCAGTACTTC. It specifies CASTRGRGDEQYF.

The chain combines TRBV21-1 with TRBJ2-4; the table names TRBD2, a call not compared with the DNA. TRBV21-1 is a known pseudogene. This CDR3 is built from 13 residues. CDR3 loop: CASSTGLRDIQYF. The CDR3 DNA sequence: TGTGCCAGCAGCACCGGACTGAGGGACATTCAGTACTTC.

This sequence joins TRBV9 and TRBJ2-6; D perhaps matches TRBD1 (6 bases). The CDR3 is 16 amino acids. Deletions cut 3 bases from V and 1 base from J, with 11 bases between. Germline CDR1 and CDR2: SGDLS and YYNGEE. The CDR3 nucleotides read TGTGCCAGCAGCGACCACAGGGAATCTGGGGCCAACGTCCTGACTTTC. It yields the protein CASSDHRESGANVLTF.

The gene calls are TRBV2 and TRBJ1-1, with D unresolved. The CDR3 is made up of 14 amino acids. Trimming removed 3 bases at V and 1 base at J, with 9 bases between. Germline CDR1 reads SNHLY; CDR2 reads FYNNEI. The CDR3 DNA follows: TGTGCCAGCAGTGATACAGAAAAGAACACTGAAGCTTTCTTT. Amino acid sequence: CASSDTEKNTEAFF. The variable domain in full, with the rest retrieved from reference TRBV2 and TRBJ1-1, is EPEVTQTPSHQVTQMGQEVILRCVPISNHLYFYWYRQILGQKVEFLVSFYNNEISEKSEIFDDQFSVERPDGSNFTLKIRSTKLEDSAMYFCASSDTEKNTEAFFGQGTRLTVV.

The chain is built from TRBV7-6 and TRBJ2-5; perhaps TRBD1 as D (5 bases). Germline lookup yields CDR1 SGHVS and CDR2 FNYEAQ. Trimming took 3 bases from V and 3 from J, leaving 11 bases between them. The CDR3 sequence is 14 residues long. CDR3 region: CASSFGREEETQYF. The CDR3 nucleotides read TGTGCCAGCAGCTTCGGCAGGGAAGAAGAGACCCAGTACTTC. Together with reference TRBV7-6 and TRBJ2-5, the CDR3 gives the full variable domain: GAGVSQSPRYKVTKRGQDVALRCDPISGHVSLYWYRQALGQGPEFLTYFNYEAQQDKSGLPNDRFSAERPEGSISTLTIQRTEQRDSAMYRCASSFGREEETQYFGPGTRLLVL.

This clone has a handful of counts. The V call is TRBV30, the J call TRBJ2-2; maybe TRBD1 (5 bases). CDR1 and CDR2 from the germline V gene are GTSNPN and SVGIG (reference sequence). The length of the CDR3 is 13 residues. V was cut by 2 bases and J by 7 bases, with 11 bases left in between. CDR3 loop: CAWSSQGYGELFF. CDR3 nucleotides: TGTGCCTGGAGTTCTCAGGGATACGGGGAGCTGTTTTTT.

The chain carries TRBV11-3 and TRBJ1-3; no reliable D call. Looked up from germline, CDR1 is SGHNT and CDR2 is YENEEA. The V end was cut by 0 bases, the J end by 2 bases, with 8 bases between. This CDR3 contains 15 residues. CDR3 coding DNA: TGTGCCAGCAGCTTAGATCAACAGCCTGGAAACACCATATATTTT. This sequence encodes CASSLDQQPGNTIYF.

The CDR3: CAISEGDRGTREQYF. For the CDR3, the DNA is TGTGCCATCAGTGAGGGGGACAGGGGAACGCGGGAGCAGTACTTC. The rearrangement joins TRBV10-3 to TRBJ2-7; 10 nucleotides line up with TRBD1. Germline-derived CDR1 and CDR2 are ENHRY and SYGVKD. The CDR3 spans 15 residues. The J segment lost 7 bases and the V segment lost 2 bases, leaving 8 bases of the junction unmatched.

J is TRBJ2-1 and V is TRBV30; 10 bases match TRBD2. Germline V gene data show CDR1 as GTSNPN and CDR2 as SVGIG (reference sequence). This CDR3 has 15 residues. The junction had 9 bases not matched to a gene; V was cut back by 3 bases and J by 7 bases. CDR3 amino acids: CAWSTSGGEGNEQFF. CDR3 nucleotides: TGTGCCTGGAGCACAAGCGGGGGGGAAGGGAATGAGCAGTTCTTC.

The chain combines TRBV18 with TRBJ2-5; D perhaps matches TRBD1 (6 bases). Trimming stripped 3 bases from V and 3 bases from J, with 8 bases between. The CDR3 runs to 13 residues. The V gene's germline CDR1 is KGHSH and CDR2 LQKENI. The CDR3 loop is CASSPRGKETQYF. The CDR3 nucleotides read TGTGCCAGCTCACCTAGGGGGAAAGAGACCCAGTACTTC.

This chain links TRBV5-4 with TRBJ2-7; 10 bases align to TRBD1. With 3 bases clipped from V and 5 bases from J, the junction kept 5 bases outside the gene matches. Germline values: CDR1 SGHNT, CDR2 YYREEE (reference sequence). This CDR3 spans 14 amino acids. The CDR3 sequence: CASSSMTGGHEQYF. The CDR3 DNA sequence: TGTGCCAGCAGCTCGATGACAGGGGGCCACGAGCAGTACTTC.

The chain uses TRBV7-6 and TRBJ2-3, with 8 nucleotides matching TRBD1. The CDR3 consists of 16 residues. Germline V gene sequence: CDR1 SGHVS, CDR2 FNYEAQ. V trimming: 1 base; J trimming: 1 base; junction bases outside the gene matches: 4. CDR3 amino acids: CASSLGGQGRTDTQYF. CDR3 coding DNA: TGTGCCAGCAGCTTAGGTGGACAGGGCCGCACAGATACGCAGTATTTT.

The CDR3 is CSVGLMDRASEAFF. CDR3 DNA: TGCAGCGTTGGATTAATGGACAGGGCTTCTGAAGCTTTCTTT. The genes are TRBV29-1 and TRBJ1-1; 8 bases are a match to TRBD1. From germline, CDR1 is SQVTM and CDR2 ANQGSEA. This CDR3 spans 14 amino acids. After removal of 4 bases from V and 6 bases from J, the junction contained 10 bases not matched to a gene.

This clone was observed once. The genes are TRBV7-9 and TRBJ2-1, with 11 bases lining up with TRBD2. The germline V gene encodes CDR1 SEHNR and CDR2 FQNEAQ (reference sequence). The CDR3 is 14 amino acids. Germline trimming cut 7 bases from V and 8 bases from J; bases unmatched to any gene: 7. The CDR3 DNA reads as TGTGCCAGCACCTATAGCGGGGGGGCCCATGAGCAGTTCTTC. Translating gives CASTYSGGAHEQFF.

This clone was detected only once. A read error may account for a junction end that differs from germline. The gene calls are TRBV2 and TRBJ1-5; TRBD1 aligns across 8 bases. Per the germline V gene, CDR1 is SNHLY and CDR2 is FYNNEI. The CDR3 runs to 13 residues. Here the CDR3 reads CASSDTGGQAQHF. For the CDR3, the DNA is TGTGCCAGCAGTGATACAGGGGGTCAGGCCCAGCATTTT. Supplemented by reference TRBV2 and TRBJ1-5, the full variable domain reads EPEVTQTPSHQVTQMGQEVILRCVPISNHLYFYWYRQILGQKVEFLVSFYNNEISEKSEIFDDQFSVERPDGSNFTLKIRSTKLEDSAMYFCASSDTGGQAQHFGDGTRLSIL.

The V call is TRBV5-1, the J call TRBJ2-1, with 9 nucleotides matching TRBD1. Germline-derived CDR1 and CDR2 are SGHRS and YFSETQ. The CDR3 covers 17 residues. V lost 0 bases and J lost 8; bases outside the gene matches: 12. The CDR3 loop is CASSLAGTGQGSDEQFF. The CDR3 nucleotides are TGCGCCAGCAGCTTGGCGGGAACTGGACAGGGGTCCGATGAGCAGTTCTTC.

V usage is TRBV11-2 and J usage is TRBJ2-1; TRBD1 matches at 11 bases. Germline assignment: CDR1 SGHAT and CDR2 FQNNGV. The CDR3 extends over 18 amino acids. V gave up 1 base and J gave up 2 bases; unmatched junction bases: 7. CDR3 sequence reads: CASSLGRRGQGAYNEQFF. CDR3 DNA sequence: TGTGCCAGCAGCTTAGGACGCCGGGGACAGGGGGCCTACAATGAGCAGTTCTTC.

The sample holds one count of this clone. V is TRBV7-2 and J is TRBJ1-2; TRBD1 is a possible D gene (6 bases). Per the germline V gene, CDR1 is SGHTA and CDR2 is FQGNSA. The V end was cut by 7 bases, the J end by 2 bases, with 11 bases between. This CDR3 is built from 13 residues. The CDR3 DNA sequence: TGTGCCAGCACCCGGACAGCCAACTATGGCTACACCTTC. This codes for CASTRTANYGYTF. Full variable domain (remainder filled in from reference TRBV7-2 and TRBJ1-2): GAGVSQSPSNKVTEKGKDVELRCDPISGHTALYWYRQSLGQGLEFLIYFQGNSAPDKSGLPSDRFSAERTGGSVSTLTIQRTQQEDSAVYLCASTRTANYGYTFGSGTRLTVV.

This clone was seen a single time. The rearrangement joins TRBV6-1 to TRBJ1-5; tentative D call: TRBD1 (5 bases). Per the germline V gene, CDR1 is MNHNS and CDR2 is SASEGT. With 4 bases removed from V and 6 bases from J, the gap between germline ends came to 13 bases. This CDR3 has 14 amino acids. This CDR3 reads CASSVGGLGQPQHF. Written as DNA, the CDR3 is TGTGCCAGCAGTGTTGGGGGGTTGGGTCAGCCCCAGCATTTT.

DNA of the CDR3: TGTGCCAGCAGCCCGACTAGCGGGGGGGCGAGGAATGAGCAGTTCTTC. It yields the protein CASSPTSGGARNEQFF. This chain joins TRBV14 and TRBJ2-1; 14 bases line up with TRBD2. The CDR3 is 16 amino acids. CDR1 and CDR2 (germline): SGHDN, FVKESK. The junction had 6 bases not matched to a gene; V was cut back by 4 bases and J by 7 bases.

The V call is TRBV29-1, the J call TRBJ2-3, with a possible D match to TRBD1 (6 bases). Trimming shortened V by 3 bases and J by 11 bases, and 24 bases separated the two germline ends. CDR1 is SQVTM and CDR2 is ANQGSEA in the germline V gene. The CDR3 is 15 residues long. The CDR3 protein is CSVEGQGPFWNMQYF. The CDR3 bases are TGCAGCGTTGAGGGGCAGGGGCCCTTCTGGAATATGCAGTATTTT.

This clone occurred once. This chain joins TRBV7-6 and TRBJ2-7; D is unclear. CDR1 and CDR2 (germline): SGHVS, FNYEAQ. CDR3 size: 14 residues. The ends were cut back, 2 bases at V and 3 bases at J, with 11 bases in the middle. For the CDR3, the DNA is TGTGCCAGCAGCTTAAGTGGATCAGGCTACGAGCAGTACTTC. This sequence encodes CASSLSGSGYEQYF.

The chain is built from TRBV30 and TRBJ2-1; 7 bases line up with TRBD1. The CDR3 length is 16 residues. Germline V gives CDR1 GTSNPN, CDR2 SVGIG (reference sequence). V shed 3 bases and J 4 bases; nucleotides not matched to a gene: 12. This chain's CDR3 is CAWSSYRGDLYNEQFF. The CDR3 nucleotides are TGTGCCTGGAGCTCCTACAGGGGAGACTTATACAATGAGCAGTTCTTC.

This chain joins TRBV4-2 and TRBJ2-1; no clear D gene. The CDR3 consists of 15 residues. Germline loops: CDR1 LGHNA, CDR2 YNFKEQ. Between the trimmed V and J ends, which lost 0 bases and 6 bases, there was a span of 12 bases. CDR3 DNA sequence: TGTGCCAGCAGCCAAGATTTCCAGTTTGGCAATGAGCAGTTCTTC. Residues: CASSQDFQFGNEQFF.